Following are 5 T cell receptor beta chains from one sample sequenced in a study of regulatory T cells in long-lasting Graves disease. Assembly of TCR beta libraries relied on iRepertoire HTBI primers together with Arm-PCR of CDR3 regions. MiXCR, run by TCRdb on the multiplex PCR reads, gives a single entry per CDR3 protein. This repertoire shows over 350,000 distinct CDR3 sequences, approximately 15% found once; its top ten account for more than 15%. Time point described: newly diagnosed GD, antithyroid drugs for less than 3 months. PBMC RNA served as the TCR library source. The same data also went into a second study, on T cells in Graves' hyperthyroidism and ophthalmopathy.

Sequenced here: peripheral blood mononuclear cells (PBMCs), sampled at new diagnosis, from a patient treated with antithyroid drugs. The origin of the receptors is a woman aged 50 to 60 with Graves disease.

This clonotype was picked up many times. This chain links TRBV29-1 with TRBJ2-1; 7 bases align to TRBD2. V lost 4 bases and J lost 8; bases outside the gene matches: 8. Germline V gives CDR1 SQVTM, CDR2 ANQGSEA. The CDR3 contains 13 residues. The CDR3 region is CSVVRERPHEQFF. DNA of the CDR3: TGCAGCGTTGTGCGGGAGCGCCCGCATGAGCAGTTCTTC.

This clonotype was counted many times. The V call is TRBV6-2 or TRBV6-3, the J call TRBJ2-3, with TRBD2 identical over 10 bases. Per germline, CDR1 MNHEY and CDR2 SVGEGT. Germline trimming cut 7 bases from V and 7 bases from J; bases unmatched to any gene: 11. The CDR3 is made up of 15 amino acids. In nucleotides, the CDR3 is TGTGCCAGCACCGGAGCGGGAGGGGGCAGGAATACGCAGTATTTT. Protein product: CASTGAGGGRNTQYF.

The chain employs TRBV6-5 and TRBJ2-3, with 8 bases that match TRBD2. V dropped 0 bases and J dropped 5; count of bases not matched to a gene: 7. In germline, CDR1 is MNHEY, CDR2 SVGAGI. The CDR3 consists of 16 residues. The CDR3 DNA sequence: TGTGCCAGCAGTTACTCCCCCGGGAGGGCCCGAGATACGCAGTATTTT. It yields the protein CASSYSPGRARDTQYF.

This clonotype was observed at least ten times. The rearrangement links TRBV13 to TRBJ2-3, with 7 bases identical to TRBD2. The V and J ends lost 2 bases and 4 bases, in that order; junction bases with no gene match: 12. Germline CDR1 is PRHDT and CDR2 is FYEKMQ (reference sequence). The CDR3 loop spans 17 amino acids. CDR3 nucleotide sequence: TGTGCCAGCAGCTTAATTCTTCGGGGGAGCGGGGCAGATACGCAGTATTTT. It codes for CASSLILRGSGADTQYF.

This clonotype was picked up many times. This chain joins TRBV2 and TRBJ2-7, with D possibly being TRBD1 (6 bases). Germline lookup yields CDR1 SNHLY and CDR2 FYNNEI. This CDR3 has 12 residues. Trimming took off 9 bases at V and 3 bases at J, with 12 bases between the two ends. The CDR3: CASRQVFYEQYF. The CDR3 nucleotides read TGTGCCAGTCGACAGGTTTTCTACGAGCAGTACTTC.